Below, 26 T cell receptor beta chains from the same sample are listed, as sequenced in a study of long-term antiretroviral therapy in people with HIV. Sequencing relied on immunoSEQ assay v3.0, run at survey level. TCRdb keeps only in-frame clones here, not all; method: immunoSEQ multiplex PCR. The data show 25,000 to 35,000 clones, roughly nine tenths seen once. The specimen comprised unsorted PBMCs, sampled around 5 years before starting antiretroviral therapy. All receptors derive from a man aged 45-60 years with HIV.

In this sample, this clone turned up once. The chain is built from TRBV27 and TRBJ1-2, with D unclear. Trimming left V 6 bases short and J 0 bases short, with 17 bases between. The CDR3 extends over 16 amino acids. CDR1 MNHEY and CDR2 SMNVEV come from the germline V gene (reference sequence). CDR3 amino acids: CASSQNFGGANYGYTF. Here the CDR3 DNA reads TGTGCCAGCAGCCAGAATTTCGGCGGAGCTAACTATGGCTACACCTTC.

The CDR3 loop is CASTTISNQPQHF. In DNA form, the CDR3 reads TGTGCCAGCACAACAATTAGCAATCAGCCCCAGCATTTT. The chain links TRBV6-5 to TRBJ1-5; D is unclear. Germline V gene data show CDR1 as MNHEY and CDR2 as SVGAGI. Trimming cost V 7 bases and J 0 bases, with 7 bases left between them. The CDR3 totals 13 residues.

V is TRBV9 and J is TRBJ2-7; a weak D match, TRBD1 (6 bases). The germline V gene encodes CDR1 SGDLS and CDR2 YYNGEE. The CDR3 runs 15 residues. Trimming stripped 1 base from V and 4 bases from J, with 15 bases between. Written as DNA, the CDR3 is TGTGCCAGCAGCGTAAGTCCAACAGGGATGTACGAGCAGTACTTC. Translated, it gives CASSVSPTGMYEQYF.

V usage is TRBV28 and J usage is TRBJ2-7, with 11 positions matching TRBD1. Trimming removed 7 bases from V and 5 bases from J; junction bases left unmatched: 10. Per the germline V gene, CDR1 is MDHEN and CDR2 is SYDVKM. This CDR3 is 15 amino acids long. CDR3 DNA: TGTGCCAGCACCAACCGCCGGACAGGGGGCGACGAGCAGTACTTC. This translates into CASTNRRTGGDEQYF.

V and J are TRBV2 and TRBJ1-3, with D hard to call. The ends were cut back, 7 bases at V and 0 bases at J, with 7 bases in the middle. The CDR3 has 13 amino acids. CDR1 and CDR2 from the germline V gene are SNHLY and FYNNEI. The CDR3 DNA reads TGTGCCAGCAATGGGTTCTCTGGAAACACCATATATTTT. This codes for CASNGFSGNTIYF. The full variable domain, in which reference TRBV2 and TRBJ1-3 provide the parts outside the CDR3, is EPEVTQTPSHQVTQMGQEVILRCVPISNHLYFYWYRQILGQKVEFLVSFYNNEISEKSEIFDDQFSVERPDGSNFTLKIRSTKLEDSAMYFCASNGFSGNTIYFGEGSWLTVV.

The rearrangement joins TRBV5-1 to TRBJ2-5; D could derive from TRBD1 or TRBD2 (6 bases each). Germline CDR1 and CDR2: SGHRS and YFSETQ. This CDR3 comprises 15 residues. V shed 0 bases and J shed 5 bases, with 14 bases lying between them. In nucleotides, the CDR3 is TGCGCCAGCAGCTTGGAAGGGACACGGGAGGAGACCCAGTACTTC. This gives the protein CASSLEGTREETQYF.

The chain couples TRBV4-1 to TRBJ1-5; possible D gene TRBD1, 5 bases. CDR3 size: 15 residues. Germline CDR1 reads MGHRA; CDR2 reads YSYEKL. Trimming pared 9 bases from V and 6 bases from J, leaving 21 bases between. CDR3 sequence (DNA): TGCGCCAGTTCGATGATGGGGCAGGGAGGTCAGCCCCAGCATTTT. Amino acids: CASSMMGQGGQPQHF.

The chain links TRBV6-6 to TRBJ2-5; D remains ambiguous. Germline lookup yields CDR1 MNHNY and CDR2 SVGAGI (reference sequence). Deletions cut 7 bases from V and 4 bases from J, with 10 bases between. CDR3 size: 12 residues. CDR3 nucleotide sequence: TGTGCCAGCAAAGACACGCGAGAGACCCAGTACTTC. It specifies CASKDTRETQYF.

DNA of the CDR3: TGTGCCAGCTCACCACACGGGGGGTCGGAGACCCAGTACTTC. This codes for CASSPHGGSETQYF. The genes are TRBV18 and TRBJ2-5; 7 nucleotides align to TRBD2. The CDR3 is 14 residues long. J gave up 5 bases and V 1 base, and 4 bases lay outside the gene matches. CDR1 is KGHSH, CDR2 LQKENI, per germline. Full variable domain (remainder filled in from reference TRBV18 and TRBJ2-5): NAGVMQNPRHLVRRRGQEARLRCSPMKGHSHVYWYRQLPEEGLKFMVYLQKENIIDESGMPKERFSAEFPKEGPSILRIQQVVRGDSAAYFCASSPHGGSETQYFGPGTRLLVL.

This clone was recorded once. The rearrangement uses TRBV6-6 and TRBJ2-5, with D perhaps TRBD1 (5 bases). Germline V CDR1 and CDR2: MNHNY, SVGAGI (reference sequence). This CDR3 is 11 amino acids long. Deletions cut 7 bases from V and 5 bases from J, with 8 bases between. CDR3 protein: CASTGFETQYF. The CDR3 coding sequence is TGTGCCAGCACAGGGTTTGAGACCCAGTACTTC.

This clone was seen just once. The J gene is TRBJ1-4, the V gene TRBV6-4; D might be TRBD1 (5 bases). The CDR3 has 18 residues. Germline V gene sequence: CDR1 MRHNA, CDR2 SNTAGT. V lost 4 bases to trimming and J lost 0 bases, with 18 bases between them. CDR3 DNA: TGTGCCAGCAGTGCCCCCGGTGGGCAGGGAGCAACTAATGAAAAACTGTTTTTT. Translating gives CASSAPGGQGATNEKLFF.

CDR3 bases: TGTGCCAGCAGCCAAGTACTCGGGGAGAAGGGGGGCGAAGAGACCCAGTACTTC. Translated: CASSQVLGEKGGEETQYF. The J gene is TRBJ2-5, the V gene TRBV4-2; either TRBD1 or TRBD2 may supply D (6 bases each). V was clipped by 1 base and J by 3 bases, with 21 bases between them. Germline values: CDR1 LGHNA, CDR2 YNFKEQ. The length of the CDR3 is 18 residues.

The chain recombines TRBV9 with TRBJ2-7, with no clear D. With 4 bases removed from V and 7 bases from J, the gap between germline ends came to 12 bases. The germline gives CDR1 SGDLS, CDR2 YYNGEE. CDR3 length equals 12 residues. CDR3 nucleotide sequence: TGTGCCAGCAGCACCCCCCCCCGGGAGCAGTACTTC. It translates to CASSTPPREQYF.

The gene calls are TRBV6-6 and TRBJ1-5; 9 bases are shared with TRBD1. The CDR3 extends over 14 amino acids. Germline V gene data show CDR1 as MNHNY and CDR2 as SVGAGI (reference sequence). The V segment lost 3 bases and the J segment 5 bases; nucleotides outside the gene matches: 2. The CDR3 loop is CASSYTGGDQPQHF. The DNA for the CDR3 is TGTGCCAGCAGTTATACAGGGGGCGATCAGCCCCAGCATTTT.

This chain links TRBV5-1 with TRBJ2-7; no firm D call. This CDR3 spans 15 amino acids. CDR1 is SGHRS and CDR2 is YFSETQ in the germline V gene. V lost 2 bases and J lost 0, with 12 bases in between. CDR3 coding DNA: TGCGCCAGCAGCTTCACTGGCCTTCCCTCCTACGAGCAGTACTTC. Protein: CASSFTGLPSYEQYF.

CDR3 sequence reads: CASSLSGYANTGELFF. CDR3 nucleotides: TGTGCCAGCAGTTTATCGGGCTACGCGAACACCGGGGAGCTGTTTTTT. This chain connects TRBV28 to TRBJ2-2; the D is unclear. Trimming took off 1 base at V and 0 bases at J, with 9 bases between the two ends. The CDR3 is 16 amino acids. In germline, CDR1 is MDHEN, CDR2 SYDVKM.

V usage is TRBV5-1 and J usage is TRBJ1-3, with 8 positions matching TRBD1. Looked up from germline, CDR1 is SGHRS and CDR2 is YFSETQ. J was trimmed by 0 bases and V by 3 bases; bases with no gene match: 5. The CDR3 has 16 residues. The DNA for the CDR3 is TGCGCCAGCAGCTCGCAGGGGGCAGGCTCTGGAAACACCATATATTTT. Its translation is CASSSQGAGSGNTIYF.

This chain uses TRBV5-4 with TRBJ2-3; no firm D call. Per germline, CDR1 SGHNT and CDR2 YYREEE (reference sequence). Trimming pared 4 bases from V and 2 bases from J, leaving 11 bases between. The CDR3 is made up of 14 amino acids. CDR3 in DNA: TGTGCCAGCAGCCTTTTAGGCCCCACAGATACGCAGTATTTT. This gives the protein CASSLLGPTDTQYF.

This clone was counted a single time. The chain has TRBV4-1 and TRBJ1-3; D ambiguous. Germline lookup yields CDR1 MGHRA and CDR2 YSYEKL. There are 18 residues in the CDR3. V lost 2 bases and J lost 0, with 17 bases in between. CDR3: CASSQRGPENTSGNTIYF. Here the CDR3 DNA reads TGCGCCAGCAGCCAACGAGGCCCAGAGAACACCTCTGGAAACACCATATATTTT.

The chain joins TRBV10-3 to TRBJ2-2; D perhaps matches TRBD2 (6 bases). Trimming pared 5 bases from V and 3 bases from J, leaving 13 bases between. Germline CDR1 and CDR2: ENHRY and SYGVKD. There are 15 residues in the CDR3. CDR3 DNA: TGTGCCATCAGTAAGACGGGGGAGGACACCGGGGAGCTGTTTTTT. Encoded protein: CAISKTGEDTGELFF.

The CDR3 here is CASSLTEGGEYHLHF. The DNA of the CDR3 is TGCGCCAGCAGCTTGACAGAGGGGGGAGAGTATCACCTCCACTTT. The V and J genes are TRBV5-1 and TRBJ1-6, with TRBD1 as a possible D gene (6 bases). This CDR3 contains 15 residues. Per germline, CDR1 SGHRS and CDR2 YFSETQ. V lost 1 base and J lost 15, with 20 bases in between.

This chain links TRBV11-3 with TRBJ2-1, with D maybe TRBD2 (7 bases). V was cut by 8 bases and J by 8 bases, with 25 bases left in between. CDR1 and CDR2 from the germline V gene are SGHNT and YENEEA. The CDR3 sequence is 16 residues long. This chain's CDR3 is CASSRGGGATIDEQFF. CDR3 DNA sequence: TGTGCCAGCTCGAGAGGCGGGGGCGCAACAATCGATGAGCAGTTCTTC.

In its sample, this clone is large. This sequence joins TRBV9 and TRBJ2-7, with 9 bases aligning to TRBD1. V trimming: 0 bases; J trimming: 6 bases; junction bases outside the gene matches: 4. The CDR3 has 14 amino acids. Looked up from germline, CDR1 is SGDLS and CDR2 is YYNGEE. CDR3 protein: CASSVAGTGPEQYF. The CDR3 nucleotides are TGTGCCAGCAGCGTAGCCGGGACAGGGCCCGAGCAGTACTTC.

The chain joins TRBV20-1 to TRBJ1-5; D gene ambiguous. Per germline, CDR1 DFQATT and CDR2 SNEGSKA (reference sequence). V was trimmed by 5 bases and J by 11 bases, leaving 10 bases between them. This CDR3 is built from 10 residues. This CDR3 is CSALFEAQHF. As DNA, the CDR3 is TGCAGTGCTTTATTTGAGGCCCAGCATTTT.

The V gene is TRBV6-5, the J gene TRBJ2-5; possibly TRBD2 for D (5 bases). The CDR3 has 16 amino acids. V lost 0 bases and J lost 4, with 15 bases in between. Germline CDR1 reads MNHEY; CDR2 reads SVGAGI. CDR3 loop: CASSYSLALTRETQYF. The CDR3 DNA is TGTGCCAGCAGTTACTCGCTAGCCCTAACTAGAGAGACCCAGTACTTC.

V gene TRBV4-1 combines with J gene TRBJ1-3; the D gene is possibly TRBD1 (6 bases). V dropped 3 bases and J dropped 2 bases, with 17 bases sitting between them. The CDR3 covers 17 residues. Germline V gene data show CDR1 as MGHRA and CDR2 as YSYEKL. CDR3 in amino acids: CASSQALPRGTGNTIYF. The CDR3 nucleotides are TGCGCCAGCAGCCAGGCACTACCCAGGGGAACTGGAAACACCATATATTTT.